Included here is one TCR beta chain sequence, with context. Its target is not known. Possible read error: a much larger clone is one base away. The iRepertoire nested amplicon-rescue multiplex PCR amplified TCR alpha and beta CDR3s from RNA. One entry per CDR3 protein results from TCRdb running MiXCR on the multiplex PCR reads. Here the sample spans roughly 100,000 distinct CDR3 sequences, about 28% being singletons. The data were taken from a study of glioma-infiltrating T cells. Findings and caveats of the study: Gliomas, especially low-grade, showed above-expected tissue-blood divergence; non-neoplastic patients showed below.

Sequencing input: glioma tissue, nonneoplastic brain tissue, or PBMCs (not recorded which). The sequence was collected from a human donor with low-grade glioma or glioblastoma, undergoing nonglioma brain surgery, or in good health (not recorded which).

DNA of the CDR3: TGTGCCAGCAAAGGTGATGGAAACACCATATATTTT. It encodes CASKGDGNTIYF. The gene calls are TRBV6-1 and TRBJ1-3; no definite D call. CDR1 and CDR2 from the germline V gene are MNHNS and SASEGT. The V end lost 7 bases, the J end lost 3 bases, and 7 bases lay between the germline ends. This CDR3 comprises 12 residues.